The source of this T cell receptor (beta chain) is a study of PD-1 blockade in classical Hodgkin lymphoma. The CDR3 sequence is 14 residues long. V was trimmed by 3 bases and J by 6 bases, leaving 12 bases between them. CDR1 is ENHRY, CDR2 SYGVKD, per germline. Relapse after autologous stem cell transplantation occurred in every patient, and brentuximab vedotin exposure varied. Researchers used magnetic negative selection to pull out pure CD4+ T cells from thawed PBMCs. Produced via immunoSEQ multiplex PCR; TCRdb's table is partial and in-frame only. The sample shows around 17,000 clones, approximately 86% of them seen only once.

The origin of this receptor is a human donor with classical Hodgkin lymphoma. The V gene is TRBV10-3, the J gene TRBJ2-4; D uncertain. Specimen: CD4+ T cells from blood, collected at baseline. The CDR3 is CAISDHPRVNIQYF. CDR3 coding DNA: TGTGCCATCAGTGACCACCCTAGGGTAAACATTCAGTACTTC.